This TCR beta chain was captured by sequencing in a study of blood T cell repertoires in COVID-19 (dated by TCRdb to 2018 to 2020). A note on the overall study: Samples from collaborators originated in the United States, Italy and Spain and spanned both the acute and convalescent phases of COVID-19. Subjects who had been exposed to COVID-19, were actively infected with it, or had recovered from it provided the deeply sampled blood TCRbeta repertoires that made up the dataset. Nearly every sample came with metadata listing a de-identified subject ID, COVID-19 status, age in years and sex. HLA class I and class II types, where available, came from metadata supplied by the sample provider rather than from assay-based typing. The material from the prospective study consisted of cDNA or gDNA derived from T cells, B-cell-depleted T cells, or PBMCs. The samples were drawn from two sources: the first 160 participants of the ongoing ImmuneRACE study, and 1,200 or so subjects contributed by 6 global collaborators. The repertoires were released in a freely available public database meant as a resource for research on the immune response to SARS-CoV-2.

Collaborating institutions collected whole blood in K2EDTA tubes following their own protocols. For TCRbeta analysis, collaborators shipped samples as frozen whole blood, isolated PBMCs, or DNA extracted from either of those sample types. The immunoSEQ Assay, a bias-controlled multiplex PCR, was used to amplify TCRbeta CDR3 regions from genomic DNA. As for the original processing: The number of nucleated cells in each sample was estimated by amplification of reference gene primers within the assay. To quantify the absolute abundance of each unique TCRbeta CDR3 rearrangement, sequence reads were collapsed and filtered. For each sample, productive Simpson clonality was calculated as the square root of Simpson's diversity index across productive rearrangements. What TCRdb holds here is the immuneACCESS table cut down to in-frame rearrangements. Part of the clones is not present; checked against another copy, under half of the missing clones reflect an unresolved V gene, and the others are unexplained. The D gene and trimming were derived from the DNA, and the V and J assignments and clone size from that table. The sample table shows approximately 81,000 clones, and about 88% are seen once. Roughly an eighth of the sample is taken by the ten largest.

Summary of the overall study and its limitations: The quantity of clinical and demographic metadata differed by source and by participant and was supplied without curation.

A remark on this clone: This clone's antigen is unknown. The sample holds no much larger clone one base away, and base qualities are not on file.

The germline V gene sets CDR1 to MNHEY and CDR2 to SVGAGI. From its cysteine to its phenylalanine, the CDR3 spans 14 amino acids. CDR3 DNA only is kept here, 42 bases in frame from base 1. After removal of 10 bases from V and 0 bases from J, the junction retains 4 bases not matched to a gene. The sequencing input was peripheral blood. The clonotype was recovered from a man aged 70 or older with active or convalescent COVID-19. The chain couples TRBV6-5 to TRBJ1-1, with 11 bases aligning to TRBD1. The CDR3 reads as follows: CATRTGGMNTEAFF. The DNA is as follows: TGTGCCACCAGGACAGGGGGCATGAACACTGAAGCTTTCTTT.